This entry describes one T cell receptor (beta chain). Its antigen remains unidentified. This sample was included in a study of blood T cells in healthy people across ages. A second about 7 to 11 cycle PCR used barcoded and J-beta primers. TCRdb processed the 5' RACE reads anew with MiXCR; each CDR3 protein has one entry. The sample includes around 700,000 distinct CDR3 sequences, 25% of them seen just once. Whole-study results and caveats: Unsorted PBMCs prevented conclusive naive versus antigen-experienced comparison.

Another study also made use of these data, one on T cells of mothers and their children.

The TCR comes from a boy younger than 18 in good health. Specimen: blood.

DNA for the CDR3: TGTGCCAGCAGTTATGACACCCAAGAGACCCAGTACTTC. As protein: CASSYDTQETQYF. The chain employs TRBV6-2 or TRBV6-3 and TRBJ2-5; no clear D. The V gene lost 3 bases and the J gene lost 1 base, with 6 bases spanning the gap. The CDR3 runs to 13 residues. Germline CDR1 and CDR2: MNHEY and SVGEGT.